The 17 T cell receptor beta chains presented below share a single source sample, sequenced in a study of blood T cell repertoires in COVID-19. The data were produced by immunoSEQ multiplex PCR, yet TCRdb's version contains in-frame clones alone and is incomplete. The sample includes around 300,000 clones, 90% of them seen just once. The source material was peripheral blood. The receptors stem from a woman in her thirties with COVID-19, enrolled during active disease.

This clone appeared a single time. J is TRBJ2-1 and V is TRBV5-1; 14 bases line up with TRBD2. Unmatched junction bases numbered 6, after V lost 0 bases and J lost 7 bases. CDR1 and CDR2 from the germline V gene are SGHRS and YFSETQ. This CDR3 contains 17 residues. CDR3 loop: CASSLGGTSGSVNEQFF. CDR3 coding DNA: TGCGCCAGCAGCTTGGGGGGGACTAGCGGGAGTGTAAATGAGCAGTTCTTC.

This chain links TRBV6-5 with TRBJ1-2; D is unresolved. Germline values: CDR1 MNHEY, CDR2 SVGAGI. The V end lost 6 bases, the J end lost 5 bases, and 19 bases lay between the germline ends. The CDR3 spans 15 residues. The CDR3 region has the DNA TGTGCCAGCAGCACCCCGGGCAGGACTACATATGGCTACACCTTC. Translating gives CASSTPGRTTYGYTF.

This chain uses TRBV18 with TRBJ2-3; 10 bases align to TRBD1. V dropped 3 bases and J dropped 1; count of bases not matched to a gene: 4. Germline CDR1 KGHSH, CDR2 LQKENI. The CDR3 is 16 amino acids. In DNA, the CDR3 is TGTGCCAGCTCACCGACCGGGACAGGGGGCACAGATACGCAGTATTTT. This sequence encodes CASSPTGTGGTDTQYF.

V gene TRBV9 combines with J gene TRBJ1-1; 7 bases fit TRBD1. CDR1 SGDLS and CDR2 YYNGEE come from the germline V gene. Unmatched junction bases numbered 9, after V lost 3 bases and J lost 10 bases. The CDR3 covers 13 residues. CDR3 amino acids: CASSAWDRSLAFF. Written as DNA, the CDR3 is TGTGCCAGCAGCGCCTGGGACAGAAGTCTAGCTTTCTTT.

The CDR3 spells CASSRGIGKMNTEAFF. CDR3 coding DNA: TGTGCCAGCAGCAGGGGGATCGGAAAAATGAACACTGAAGCTTTCTTT. The chain carries TRBV27 and TRBJ1-1, with 7 bases matching TRBD1. Looked up from germline, CDR1 is MNHEY and CDR2 is SMNVEV (reference sequence). The CDR3 is 16 residues long. V gave up 6 bases and J gave up 0 bases; unmatched junction bases: 10.

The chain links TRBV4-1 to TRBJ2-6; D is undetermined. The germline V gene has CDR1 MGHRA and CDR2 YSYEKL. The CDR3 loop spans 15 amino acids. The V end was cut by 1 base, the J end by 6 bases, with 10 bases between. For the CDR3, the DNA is TGCGCCAGCAGCCAAGTGTCAGTTCAGGCCAACGTCCTGACTTTC. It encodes CASSQVSVQANVLTF.

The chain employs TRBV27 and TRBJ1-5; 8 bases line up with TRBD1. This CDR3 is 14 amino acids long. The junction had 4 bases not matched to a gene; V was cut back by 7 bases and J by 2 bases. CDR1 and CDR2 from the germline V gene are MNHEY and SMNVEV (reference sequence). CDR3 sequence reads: CASTMGQGNQPQHF. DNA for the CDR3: TGTGCCAGCACTATGGGACAGGGCAATCAGCCCCAGCATTTT.

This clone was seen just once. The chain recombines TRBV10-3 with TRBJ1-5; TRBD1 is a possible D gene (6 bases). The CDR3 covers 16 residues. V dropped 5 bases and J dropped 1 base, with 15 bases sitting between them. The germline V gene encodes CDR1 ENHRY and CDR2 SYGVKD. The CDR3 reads CAISPGSGASNQPQHF. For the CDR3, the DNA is TGTGCCATCAGTCCCGGGTCAGGGGCGAGCAATCAGCCCCAGCATTTT.

The chain's CDR3 is CASSPGLANTGELFF. The CDR3 DNA reads TGTGCCAGCAGCCCGGGACTAGCGAACACCGGGGAGCTGTTTTTT. The chain has TRBV11-3 and TRBJ2-2; TRBD2 aligns across 8 bases. This CDR3 spans 15 amino acids. Germline assignment: CDR1 SGHNT and CDR2 YENEEA. V gave up 5 bases and J gave up 0 bases; unmatched junction bases: 2. Full variable domain (outside the CDR3, taken from reference TRBV11-3 and TRBJ2-2): EAGVVQSPRYKIIEKKQPVAFWCNPISGHNTLYWYLQNLGQGPELLIRYENEEAVDDSQLPKDRFSAERLKGVDSTLKIQPAELGDSAVYLCASSPGLANTGELFFGEGSRLTVL.

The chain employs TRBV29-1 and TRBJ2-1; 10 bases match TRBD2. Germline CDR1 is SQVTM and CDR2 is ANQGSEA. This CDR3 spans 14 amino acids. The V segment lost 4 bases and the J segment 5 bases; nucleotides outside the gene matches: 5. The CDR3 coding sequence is TGCAGCGTTGCTACTAGCGGGACCGACAATGAGCAGTTCTTC. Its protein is CSVATSGTDNEQFF.

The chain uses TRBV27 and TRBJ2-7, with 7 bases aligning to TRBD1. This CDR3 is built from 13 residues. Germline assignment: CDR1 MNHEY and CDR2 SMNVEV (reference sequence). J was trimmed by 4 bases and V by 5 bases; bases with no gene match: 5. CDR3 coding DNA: TGTGCCAGCAGTGCTCTACAGGGGTACGAGCAGTACTTC. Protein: CASSALQGYEQYF.

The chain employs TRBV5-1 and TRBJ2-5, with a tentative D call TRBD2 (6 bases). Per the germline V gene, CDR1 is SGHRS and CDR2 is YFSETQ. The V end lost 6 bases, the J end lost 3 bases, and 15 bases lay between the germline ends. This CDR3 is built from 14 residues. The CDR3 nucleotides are TGCGCCAGCAAGGAGGGAGGAGTCAAAGAGACCCAGTACTTC. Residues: CASKEGGVKETQYF.

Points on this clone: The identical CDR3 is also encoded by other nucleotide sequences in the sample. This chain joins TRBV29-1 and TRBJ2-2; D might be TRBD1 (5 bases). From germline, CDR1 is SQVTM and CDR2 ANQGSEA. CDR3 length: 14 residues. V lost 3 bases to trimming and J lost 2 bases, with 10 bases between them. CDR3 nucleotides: TGCAGCGTTGACGGGCAGGGAAACACCGGGGAGCTGTTTTTT. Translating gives CSVDGQGNTGELFF.

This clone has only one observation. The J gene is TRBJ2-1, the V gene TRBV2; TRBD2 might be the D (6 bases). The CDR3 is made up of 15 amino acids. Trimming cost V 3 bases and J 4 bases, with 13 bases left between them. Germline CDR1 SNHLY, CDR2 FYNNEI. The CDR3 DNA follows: TGTGCCAGCAGTGACGAAGCGGGCGCATACAATGAGCAGTTCTTC. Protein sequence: CASSDEAGAYNEQFF.

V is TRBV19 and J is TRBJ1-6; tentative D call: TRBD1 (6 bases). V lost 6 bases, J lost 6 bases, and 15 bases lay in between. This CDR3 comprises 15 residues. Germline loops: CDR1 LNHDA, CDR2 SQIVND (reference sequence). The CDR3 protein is CASSPQGDLNSPLHF. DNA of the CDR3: TGTGCCAGTAGCCCACAGGGTGACCTTAATTCACCCCTCCACTTT.

For the CDR3, the DNA is TGTGCCAGCAGTTTTTCACCAGGCTTAGGATCTCTGCACACAGATACGCAGTATTTT. It yields the protein CASSFSPGLGSLHTDTQYF. The V call is TRBV28, the J call TRBJ2-3; D is unclear. Germline V gene lookup returns CDR1 MDHEN and CDR2 SYDVKM. This CDR3 spans 19 amino acids. V lost 3 bases, J lost 2 bases, and 24 bases lay in between. The whole variable domain, filled in from reference TRBV28 and TRBJ2-3, reads DVKVTQSSRYLVKRTGEKVFLECVQDMDHENMFWYRQDPGLGLRLIYFSYDVKMKEKGDIPEGYSVSREKKERFSLILESASTNQTSMYLCASSFSPGLGSLHTDTQYFGPGTRLTVL.

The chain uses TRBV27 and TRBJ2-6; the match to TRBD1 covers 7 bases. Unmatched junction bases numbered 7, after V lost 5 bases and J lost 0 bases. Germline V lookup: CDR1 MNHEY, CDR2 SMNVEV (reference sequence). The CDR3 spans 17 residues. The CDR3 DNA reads TGTGCCAGCAGTCTAAATAACAGGGGCTCTGGGGCCAACGTCCTGACTTTC. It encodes CASSLNNRGSGANVLTF.